These 32 T cell receptor beta chains were sequenced from one sample in a study of shared clonotypes between healthy human individuals. The assay was immunoSEQ multiplex PCR, and TCRdb's table has in-frame clones only and misses some. The data hold about 490,000 clones, with approximately 80% observed a single time. Sequencing input: PBMCs. The receptors stem from a woman in her 40s in good health. Some clones in this sample may be carry-over from other donors' samples.

This chain connects TRBV5-1 to TRBJ2-2; a weak D match, TRBD2 (5 bases). The CDR3 covers 17 residues. V lost 5 bases and J 4 bases, leaving 21 bases between the germline ends. From germline, CDR1 is SGHRS and CDR2 YFSETQ. The DNA for the CDR3 is TGCGCCAGCAGTCAACGTGTAGCCGGGGATCCCACCGGGGAGCTGTTTTTT. It encodes CASSQRVAGDPTGELFF.

This clone showed up just a few times. The gene calls are TRBV7-6 and TRBJ2-7, with D perhaps assigned TRBD1 or TRBD2 (5 bases each). Germline CDR1 reads SGHVS; CDR2 reads FNYEAQ. V was pared by 1 base and J by 0 bases, with 10 bases between. CDR3 length equals 15 residues. The CDR3 coding sequence is TGTGCCAGCAGCTTAGTGGTGGGGACCTCCTACGAGCAGTACTTC. It specifies CASSLVVGTSYEQYF.

This sequence joins TRBV5-1 and TRBJ2-5; TRBD2 might be the D (5 bases). CDR1 is SGHRS and CDR2 is YFSETQ in the germline V gene. The CDR3 extends over 16 amino acids. V lost 0 bases and J 9 bases, leaving 21 bases between the germline ends. The CDR3 DNA reads TGCGCCAGCAGCTTGGTTGGCAACCCGGGTCAAGCGGCCCAGTACTTC. It codes for CASSLVGNPGQAAQYF. Supplemented by reference TRBV5-1 and TRBJ2-5, the full variable domain reads KAGVTQTPRYLIKTRGQQVTLSCSPISGHRSVSWYQQTPGQGLQFLFEYFSETQRNKGNFPGRFSGRQFSNSRSEMNVSTLELGDSALYLCASSLVGNPGQAAQYFGPGTRLLVL.

The chain links TRBV30 to TRBJ2-1, with 8 bases aligning to TRBD1. The junction had 9 bases not matched to a gene; V was cut back by 4 bases and J by 4 bases. Germline CDR1 GTSNPN, CDR2 SVGIG (reference sequence). The CDR3 runs to 15 residues. The CDR3 nucleotides read TGTGCCTGGAACCAGGGGGCGGAACCTTACAATGAGCAGTTCTTC. Translated: CAWNQGAEPYNEQFF.

This sequence joins TRBV5-5 and TRBJ2-2; D is unresolved. The CDR3 is 13 residues long. Germline V gene data show CDR1 as SGHKS and CDR2 as YYEKEE (reference sequence). The V gene lost 1 base and the J gene lost 6 bases, with 7 bases spanning the gap. The CDR3 reads CASSLIGAGELFF. The CDR3 coding sequence is TGTGCCAGCAGCTTGATCGGTGCCGGGGAGCTGTTTTTT.

The J gene is TRBJ2-2, the V gene TRBV11-2, with TRBD2 identical over 8 bases. The V and J ends lost 8 bases and 3 bases, in that order; junction bases with no gene match: 11. The CDR3 contains 16 residues. CDR1 is SGHAT, CDR2 FQNNGV, per germline. CDR3 sequence reads: CASGLGAGVDTGELFF. The CDR3 nucleotides are TGTGCCAGCGGATTGGGAGCGGGAGTCGACACCGGGGAGCTGTTTTTT.

J is TRBJ1-4 and V is TRBV6-1, with 7 nucleotides matching TRBD1. The trim removed 0 bases at V and 0 bases at J, leaving 4 bases unmatched. The CDR3 has 17 amino acids. Germline values: CDR1 MNHNS, CDR2 SASEGT. In DNA, the CDR3 is TGTGCCAGCAGTGAAGCGGGGACAGTTGCAACTAATGAAAAACTGTTTTTT. Protein: CASSEAGTVATNEKLFF.

In its sample, this clone was seen many times. The chain combines TRBV10-3 with TRBJ1-2, with 8 bases identical to TRBD1. J lost 4 bases, V lost 2 bases, and 9 bases had no gene match. This CDR3 has 16 amino acids. The germline CDR1 and CDR2 sequences are ENHRY and SYGVKD. In nucleotides, the CDR3 is TGTGCCATCAGTGAGAGGTGGCAGGGGGCGGTCTATGGCTACACCTTC. Its translation: CAISERWQGAVYGYTF.

This chain joins TRBV11-2 and TRBJ1-3; no clear D gene. Trimming pared 0 bases from V and 0 bases from J, leaving 18 bases between. Germline loops: CDR1 SGHAT, CDR2 FQNNGV. The CDR3 is 19 amino acids. The CDR3 protein is CASSLEGLLPIDSGNTIYF. For the CDR3, the DNA is TGTGCCAGCAGCTTAGAAGGGCTACTGCCGATCGACTCTGGAAACACCATATATTTT.

The chain is built from TRBV19 and TRBJ1-1; D is unclear. The CDR3 is 15 residues long. The V and J ends lost 1 base and 4 bases respectively, with 13 bases between them. Germline lookup yields CDR1 LNHDA and CDR2 SQIVND (reference sequence). Here the CDR3 reads CASSIGPGAGTEAFF. The CDR3 nucleotides read TGTGCCAGTAGTATAGGCCCAGGTGCGGGCACTGAAGCTTTCTTT. Full variable domain (outside the CDR3, taken from reference TRBV19 and TRBJ1-1): DGGITQSPKYLFRKEGQNVTLSCEQNLNHDAMYWYRQDPGQGLRLIYYSQIVNDFQKGDIAEGYSVSREKKESFPLTVTSAQKNPTAFYLCASSIGPGAGTEAFFGQGTRLTVV.

This clone occurred many times. The V and J genes are TRBV20-1 and TRBJ1-4; unclear D gene. This CDR3 spans 11 amino acids. V dropped 4 bases and J dropped 8 bases, with 8 bases sitting between them. CDR1 and CDR2 (germline): DFQATT, SNEGSKA (reference sequence). The CDR3 nucleotides are TGCAGTGCTATTTCGAGGGAAAAACTGTTTTTT. Its protein product is CSAISREKLFF.

The chain is built from TRBV5-4 and TRBJ2-7; 9 bases match TRBD1. The CDR3 loop spans 15 amino acids. With 0 bases clipped from V and 7 bases from J, the junction kept 8 bases outside the gene matches. From germline, CDR1 is SGHNT and CDR2 YYREEE (reference sequence). The CDR3: CASSLAGDRAWEQYF. The DNA of the CDR3 is TGTGCCAGCAGCTTGGCCGGGGACAGGGCTTGGGAGCAGTACTTC.

This chain joins TRBV18 and TRBJ1-3; 9 positions agree with TRBD1. The CDR3 runs 15 residues. Germline CDR1 reads KGHSH; CDR2 reads LQKENI. V gave up 3 bases and J gave up 7 bases; unmatched junction bases: 7. The CDR3 DNA is TGTGCCAGCTCACCCACCGGGACAGGGTCGAACACCATATATTTT. Its translation is CASSPTGTGSNTIYF.

The V gene is TRBV7-2, the J gene TRBJ2-7; 12 nucleotides agree with TRBD2. Germline CDR1 is SGHTA and CDR2 is FQGNSA. The V gene end was trimmed by 3 bases and the J gene end by 3 bases; junction bases not matched to a gene: 3. There are 15 residues in the CDR3. CDR3 coding DNA: TGTGCCAGCAGCTTCCTAGCGGGAGGGCACTACGAGCAGTACTTC. It encodes CASSFLAGGHYEQYF.

Regarding this clone: Other DNA sequences of this sample code for an identical CDR3. V is TRBV10-1 and J is TRBJ2-3; 8 nucleotides agree with TRBD2. CDR3 length equals 15 residues. Trimming at V came to 6 bases and at J to 0 bases, leaving 5 bases not matched to a gene. CDR1 WNHNN and CDR2 SYGVQD come from the germline V gene (reference sequence). CDR3: CASSSSGGSTDTQYF. The CDR3 nucleotides read TGCGCCAGCAGCTCCTCGGGGGGGAGCACAGATACGCAGTATTTT.

The chain combines TRBV4-1 with TRBJ1-5; tentative D call: TRBD1 (5 bases). CDR3 length: 17 residues. The germline gives CDR1 MGHRA, CDR2 YSYEKL. V shed 0 bases and J shed 3 bases, with 15 bases lying between them. This CDR3 reads CASSQDLLGGANQPQHF. In nucleotides, the CDR3 is TGCGCCAGCAGCCAAGATCTGCTCGGAGGGGCCAATCAGCCCCAGCATTTT.

This clone was picked up one time. The chain couples TRBV20-1 to TRBJ2-6; D not certain. This CDR3 is 11 amino acids long. Looked up from germline, CDR1 is DFQATT and CDR2 is SNEGSKA (reference sequence). V was clipped by 8 bases and J by 0 bases, with 2 bases between them. Written as DNA, the CDR3 is TGCAGTACCTCTGGGGCCAACGTCCTGACTTTC. It is translated as CSTSGANVLTF.

This clone was counted only a few times. The V and J genes are TRBV25-1 and TRBJ2-2; TRBD2 agrees at 11 bases. Germline CDR1 is MGHDK and CDR2 is SYGVNS. The CDR3 covers 16 residues. With 7 bases clipped from V and 5 bases from J, the junction kept 9 bases outside the gene matches. This CDR3 reads CASTPGVAGGTGELFF. The DNA for the CDR3 is TGTGCCAGCACCCCGGGAGTAGCGGGAGGGACCGGGGAGCTGTTTTTT.

To note about this clone: Other nucleotide sequences from this sample produce the same CDR3. The V and J genes are TRBV5-5 and TRBJ2-7; no clear D gene. This CDR3 is 11 amino acids long. Germline lookup yields CDR1 SGHKS and CDR2 YYEKEE (reference sequence). V lost 2 bases to trimming and J lost 1 base, with 1 base between them. In nucleotides, the CDR3 is TGTGCCAGCAGCTTTTCCTACGAGCAGTACTTC. This translates into CASSFSYEQYF.

The J gene is TRBJ2-5, the V gene TRBV18; a weak D match, TRBD1 (5 bases). V lost 2 bases to trimming and J lost 4 bases, with 11 bases between them. Germline lookup yields CDR1 KGHSH and CDR2 LQKENI. This CDR3 comprises 14 residues. CDR3 residues: CASSPAGSGETQYF. The DNA of the CDR3 is TGTGCCAGCTCACCAGCAGGGTCCGGAGAGACCCAGTACTTC.

This chain joins TRBV10-2 and TRBJ2-1, with D uncertain. Trimming took off 3 bases at V and 4 bases at J, with 13 bases between the two ends. The germline V gene encodes CDR1 WSHSY and CDR2 SAAADI. This CDR3 spans 15 amino acids. CDR3 DNA sequence: TGCGCCAGCAGTGATTCGCCGAAGTCTTACAATGAGCAGTTCTTC. It specifies CASSDSPKSYNEQFF.

This clone was detected ten times or more. The J gene is TRBJ1-3, the V gene TRBV5-6, with D possibly matching TRBD1 (5 bases). CDR1 and CDR2 from the germline V gene are SGHDT and YYEEEE. There are 19 residues in the CDR3. V shed 4 bases and J shed 4 bases, with 27 bases lying between them. CDR3 nucleotide sequence: TGTGCCAGCAGCCTGCGATGGACACTACCTTCTGAGTCCGGAAACACCATATATTTT. Protein product: CASSLRWTLPSESGNTIYF.

Remarks on this clone: Just one base apart from a much larger clone, this may be a read error. The V gene is TRBV18, the J gene TRBJ2-5; TRBD2 matches 7 bases. This CDR3 has 15 residues. In germline, CDR1 is KGHSH, CDR2 LQKENI. Written as DNA, the CDR3 is TGTGCCAGCTCCCAACCCGGGGGGTTGCAAGAGACCCGGTACTTC. Translating it yields CASSQPGGLQETRYF.

About this clone: Other DNA sequences from this sample encode an identical CDR3 as well. This chain links TRBV18 with TRBJ1-2, with TRBD1 as a possible D gene (5 bases). Trimming removed 3 bases from V and 2 bases from J, with 7 bases in between. The CDR3 totals 13 residues. The germline gives CDR1 KGHSH, CDR2 LQKENI. DNA for the CDR3: TGTGCCAGCTCACCGCCAGGGAACTATGGCTACACCTTC. As protein: CASSPPGNYGYTF. The full variable domain, rest sourced from reference TRBV18 and TRBJ1-2, is NAGVMQNPRHLVRRRGQEARLRCSPMKGHSHVYWYRQLPEEGLKFMVYLQKENIIDESGMPKERFSAEFPKEGPSILRIQQVVRGDSAAYFCASSPPGNYGYTFGSGTRLTVV.

Of note for this clone: This likely reflects a read error, since a far larger clone is one base away. This chain links TRBV14 with TRBJ1-3, with TRBD1 matching over 9 bases. The CDR3 is made up of 14 amino acids. V was clipped by 5 bases and J by 1 base; unmatched bases: 0. The germline CDR1 and CDR2 sequences are SGHDN and FVKESK. CDR3 protein: CASSGTGSGNTIYF. CDR3 DNA sequence: TGTGCCAGCAGCGGGACAGGGTCTGGAAACACCATATATTTT.

This chain joins TRBV5-5 and TRBJ1-2; 8 positions match TRBD1. Germline lookup yields CDR1 SGHKS and CDR2 YYEKEE (reference sequence). The J segment lost 0 bases and the V segment lost 4 bases, leaving 2 bases of the junction unmatched. The CDR3 contains 14 residues. The CDR3, as DNA: TGTGCCAGCAGCGTACAGGGGGCTAACTATGGCTACACCTTC. Translating it yields CASSVQGANYGYTF.

The chain employs TRBV7-8 and TRBJ2-3; D remains unclear. The CDR3 is 13 residues long. Germline V gene data show CDR1 as SGHVS and CDR2 as FQNEAQ. V was pared by 1 base and J by 0 bases, with 2 bases between. CDR3 bases: TGTGCCAGCAGCTTAGATAGCACAGATACGCAGTATTTT. Protein: CASSLDSTDTQYF.

This chain uses TRBV28 with TRBJ1-2; the match to TRBD1 covers 10 bases. CDR3 size: 16 residues. V shed 5 bases and J 8 bases; nucleotides not matched to a gene: 14. Germline lookup yields CDR1 MDHEN and CDR2 SYDVKM. CDR3 amino acids: CASSPHPGQGSIGYTF. In DNA form, the CDR3 reads TGTGCCAGCAGTCCCCATCCGGGACAGGGGTCGATCGGCTACACCTTC.

V and J are TRBV28 and TRBJ1-1; 8 nucleotides agree with TRBD1. CDR3 length: 15 residues. Germline V gives CDR1 MDHEN, CDR2 SYDVKM. After removal of 3 bases from V and 8 bases from J, the junction contained 11 bases not matched to a gene. CDR3 sequence (DNA): TGTGCCAGCAGTTTGACGGCCAGGGGGCGCGGCGAAGCTTTCTTT. This encodes CASSLTARGRGEAFF.

J is TRBJ2-7 and V is TRBV11-2; D might be TRBD2 (6 bases). There are 15 residues in the CDR3. Germline V gene lookup returns CDR1 SGHAT and CDR2 FQNNGV. Trimming pared 4 bases from V and 2 bases from J, leaving 15 bases between. This CDR3 is CASSSGESLAYEQYF. CDR3 DNA: TGTGCCAGCAGCTCGGGGGAATCCTTGGCCTACGAGCAGTACTTC. The whole variable domain, remainder taken from reference TRBV11-2 and TRBJ2-7, is EAGVAQSPRYKIIEKRQSVAFWCNPISGHATLYWYQQILGQGPKLLIQFQNNGVVDDSQLPKDRFSAERLKGVDSTLKIQPAKLEDSAVYLCASSSGESLAYEQYFGPGTRLTVT.

This chain connects TRBV14 to TRBJ2-7, with TRBD2 matching over 12 bases. Germline V gene sequence: CDR1 SGHDN, CDR2 FVKESK. The CDR3 consists of 16 residues. With V trimmed by 3 bases and J by 3 bases, 6 bases remained unmatched. In DNA, the CDR3 is TGTGCCAGCAGCCACGGGGGACTAGCGGGCTACTACGAGCAGTACTTC. Its translation is CASSHGGLAGYYEQYF.

The rearrangement links TRBV10-2 to TRBJ1-5; 8 positions match TRBD1. CDR1 is WSHSY, CDR2 SAAADI, per germline. The CDR3 is made up of 12 amino acids. J lost 8 bases, V lost 11 bases, and 8 bases had no gene match. In DNA, the CDR3 is TGCGCCTCAACAGGGGGTGTTGAGCCCCAGCATTTT. Amino acids: CASTGGVEPQHF.